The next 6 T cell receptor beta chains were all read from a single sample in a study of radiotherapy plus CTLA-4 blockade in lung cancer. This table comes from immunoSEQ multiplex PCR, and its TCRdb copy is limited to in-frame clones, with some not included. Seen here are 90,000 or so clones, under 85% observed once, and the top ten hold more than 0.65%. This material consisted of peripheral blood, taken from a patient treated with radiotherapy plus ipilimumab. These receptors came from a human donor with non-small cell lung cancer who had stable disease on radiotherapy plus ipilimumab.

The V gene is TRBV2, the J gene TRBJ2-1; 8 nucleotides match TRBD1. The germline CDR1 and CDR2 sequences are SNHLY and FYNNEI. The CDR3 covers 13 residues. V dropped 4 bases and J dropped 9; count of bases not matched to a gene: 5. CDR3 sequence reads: CASSGQGRGEQFF. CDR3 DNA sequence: TGTGCCAGCAGTGGACAGGGGCGGGGTGAGCAGTTCTTC.

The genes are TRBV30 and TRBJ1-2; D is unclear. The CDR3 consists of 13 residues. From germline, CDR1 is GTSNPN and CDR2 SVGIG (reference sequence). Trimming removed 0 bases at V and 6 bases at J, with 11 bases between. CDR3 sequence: CAWSVRRANGYTF. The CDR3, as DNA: TGTGCCTGGAGTGTACGGAGGGCGAATGGCTACACCTTC. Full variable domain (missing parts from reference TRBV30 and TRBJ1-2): SQTIHQWPATLVQPVGSPLSLECTVEGTSNPNLYWYRQAAGRGLQLLFYSVGIGQISSEVPQNLSASRPQDRQFILSSKKLLLSDSGFYLCAWSVRRANGYTFGSGTRLTVV.

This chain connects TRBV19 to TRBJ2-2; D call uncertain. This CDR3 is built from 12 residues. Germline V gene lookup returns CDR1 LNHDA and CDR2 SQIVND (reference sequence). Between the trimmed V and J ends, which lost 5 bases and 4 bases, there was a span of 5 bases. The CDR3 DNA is TGTGCCAGTAGTCAGATCACCGGGGAGCTGTTTTTT. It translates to CASSQITGELFF.

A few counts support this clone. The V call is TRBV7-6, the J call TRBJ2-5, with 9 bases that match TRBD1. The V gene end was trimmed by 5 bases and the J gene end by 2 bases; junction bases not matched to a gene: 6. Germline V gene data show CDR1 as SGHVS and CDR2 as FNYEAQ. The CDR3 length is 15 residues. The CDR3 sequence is CASSAGTGIQETQYF. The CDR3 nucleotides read TGTGCCAGCAGCGCCGGGACAGGGATACAAGAGACCCAGTACTTC.

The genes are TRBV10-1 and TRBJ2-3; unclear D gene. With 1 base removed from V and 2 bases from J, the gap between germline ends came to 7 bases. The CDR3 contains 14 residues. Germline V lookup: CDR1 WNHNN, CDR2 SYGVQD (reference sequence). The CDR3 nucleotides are TGCGCCAGCAGTGAGTTTCAGTCCACAGATACGCAGTATTTT. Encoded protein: CASSEFQSTDTQYF.

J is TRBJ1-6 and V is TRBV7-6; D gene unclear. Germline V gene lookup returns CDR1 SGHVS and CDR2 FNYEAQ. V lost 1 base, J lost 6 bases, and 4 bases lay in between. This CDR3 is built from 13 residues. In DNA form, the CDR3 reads TGTGCCAGCAGCTTAGGTCCTAATTCACCCCTCCACTTT. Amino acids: CASSLGPNSPLHF.